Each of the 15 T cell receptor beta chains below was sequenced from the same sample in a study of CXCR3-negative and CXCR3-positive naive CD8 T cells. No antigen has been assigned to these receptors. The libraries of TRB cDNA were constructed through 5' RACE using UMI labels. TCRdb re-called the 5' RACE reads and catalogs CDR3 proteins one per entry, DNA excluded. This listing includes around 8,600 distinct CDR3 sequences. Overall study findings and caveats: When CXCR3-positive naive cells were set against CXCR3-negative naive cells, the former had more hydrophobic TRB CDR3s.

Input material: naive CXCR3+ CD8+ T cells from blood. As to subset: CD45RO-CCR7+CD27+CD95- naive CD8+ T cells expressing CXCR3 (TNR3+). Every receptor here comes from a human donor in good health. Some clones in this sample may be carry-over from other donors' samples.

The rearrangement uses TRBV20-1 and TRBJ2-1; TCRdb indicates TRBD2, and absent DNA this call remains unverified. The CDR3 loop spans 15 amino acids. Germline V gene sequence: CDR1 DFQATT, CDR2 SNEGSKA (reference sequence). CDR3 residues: CSAGSGLASYNEQFF.

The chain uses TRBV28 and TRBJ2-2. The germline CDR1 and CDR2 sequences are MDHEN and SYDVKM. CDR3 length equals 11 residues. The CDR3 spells CASSSAGELFF.

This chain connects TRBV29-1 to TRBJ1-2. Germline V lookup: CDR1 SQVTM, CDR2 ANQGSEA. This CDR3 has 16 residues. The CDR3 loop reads CSVEYLGGPGIWGYTF. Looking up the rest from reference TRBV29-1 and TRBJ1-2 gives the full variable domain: SAVISQKPSRDICQRGTSLTIQCQVDSQVTMMFWYRQQPGQSLTLIATANQGSEATYESGFVIDKFPISRPNLTFSTLTVSNMSPEDSSIYLCSVEYLGGPGIWGYTFGSGTRLTVV.

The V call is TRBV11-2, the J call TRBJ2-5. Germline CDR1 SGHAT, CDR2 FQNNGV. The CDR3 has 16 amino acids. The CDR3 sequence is CASSLGSLGTEETQYF.

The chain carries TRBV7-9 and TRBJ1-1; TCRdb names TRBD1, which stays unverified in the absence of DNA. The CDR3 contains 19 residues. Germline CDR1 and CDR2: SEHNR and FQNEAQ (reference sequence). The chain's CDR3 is CASSLPLRQGMDENTEAFF.

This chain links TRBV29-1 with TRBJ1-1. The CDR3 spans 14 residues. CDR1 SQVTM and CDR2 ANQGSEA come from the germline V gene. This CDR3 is CSVEDRDANTEAFF.

The CDR3: CSVVGGSYGYTF. This chain uses TRBV29-1 with TRBJ1-2; TCRdb returns TRBD1, unconfirmable since there is no DNA. The germline gives CDR1 SQVTM, CDR2 ANQGSEA. The length of the CDR3 is 12 residues.

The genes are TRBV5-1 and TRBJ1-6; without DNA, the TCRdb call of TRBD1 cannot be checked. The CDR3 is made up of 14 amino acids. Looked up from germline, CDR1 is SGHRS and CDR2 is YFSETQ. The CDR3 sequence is CASTTGDSLSPLHF.

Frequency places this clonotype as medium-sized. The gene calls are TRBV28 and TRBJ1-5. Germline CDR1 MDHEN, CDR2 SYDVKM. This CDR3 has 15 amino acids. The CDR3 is CASSQPQDRNQPQHF.

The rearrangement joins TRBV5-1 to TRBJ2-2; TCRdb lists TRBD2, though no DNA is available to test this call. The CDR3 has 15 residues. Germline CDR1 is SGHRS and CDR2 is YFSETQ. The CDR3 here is CASSPRTRESGELFF.

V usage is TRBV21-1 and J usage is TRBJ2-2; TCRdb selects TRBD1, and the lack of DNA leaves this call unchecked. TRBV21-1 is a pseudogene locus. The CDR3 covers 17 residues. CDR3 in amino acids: CASSTTGAGSNTGELFF.

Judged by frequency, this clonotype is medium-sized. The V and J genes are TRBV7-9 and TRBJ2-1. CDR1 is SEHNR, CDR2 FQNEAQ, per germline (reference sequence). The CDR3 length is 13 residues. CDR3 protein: CASSGSSYNEQFF.

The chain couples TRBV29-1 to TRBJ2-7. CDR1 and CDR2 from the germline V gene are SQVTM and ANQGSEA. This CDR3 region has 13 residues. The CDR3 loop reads CSVAIGGSYEQYF.

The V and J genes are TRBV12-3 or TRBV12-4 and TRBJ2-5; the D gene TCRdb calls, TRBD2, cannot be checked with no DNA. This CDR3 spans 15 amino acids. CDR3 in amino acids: CASSLGSGLQETQYF.

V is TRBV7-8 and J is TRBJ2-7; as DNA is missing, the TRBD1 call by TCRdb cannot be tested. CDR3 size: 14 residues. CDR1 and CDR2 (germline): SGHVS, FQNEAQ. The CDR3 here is CASSPGPQGYEQYF.